This T cell receptor (beta chain) was sequenced for a study of cytomegalovirus exposure and HLA in healthy donors. The germline V and J ends were trimmed by 5 bases and 5 bases, with 22 bases remaining between them. This CDR3 has 17 amino acids. Germline loops: CDR1 SGHVS, CDR2 FQNEAQ. This PCR relied on a set of 60 Vbeta primers and 13 Jbeta primers. Some clones are missing from TCRdb's copy, which holds only in-frame ones; the method was immunoSEQ multiplex PCR. The sample holds some 90,000 clones; 76% are singletons and the top ten take approximately 3%. The source is a man in his forties in good health and CMV-seronegative. The source material was PBMCs. This rearrangement joins TRBV7-8 to TRBJ2-1, with D perhaps TRBD1 (5 bases). The CDR3 spells CASSLSLAGLTHNEQFF. CDR3 bases: TGTGCCAGCAGCCTTAGCTTGGCAGGGCTAACGCACAATGAGCAGTTCTTC.